One sample yielded the 4 T cell receptor beta chains listed below, sequenced in a study of vaccination effects on CD4 cells after COVID-19. The antigens these receptors bind are not known. Some clones are missing from TCRdb's copy, which holds only in-frame ones; the method was immunoSEQ multiplex PCR. The sample has roughly 68,000 clones; around 69% are singletons. Ahead of sequencing, the ViraFEST assay grew antigen-specific CD4+ T cells using viral peptide pools. Cultured cells yielded isolated CD4+ T cells after about ten days. All participants had two doses of either the BNT162b2 or mRNA-1273 vaccine. The sample in question was CD4+ T cells from PBMCs cultured with HCoV-229E spike peptides, obtained after COVID-19 vaccination. Source of these receptors: a human donor who received a COVID-19 vaccine.

This clone was recorded once. J is TRBJ2-2 and V is TRBV4-3; 10 bases fit TRBD2. The CDR3 is 17 residues long. J lost 4 bases, V lost 4 bases, and 9 bases had no gene match. Looked up from germline, CDR1 is LGHNA and CDR2 is YSLEER. CDR3: CASSPRLAGVGTGELFF. Here the CDR3 DNA reads TGCGCCAGCAGCCCCCGCCTAGCGGGGGTTGGCACCGGGGAGCTGTTTTTT.

This clone was counted between two and nine times. The chain has TRBV7-9 and TRBJ2-7; D gene ambiguous. V lost 0 bases and J 0 bases, leaving 18 bases between the germline ends. Germline values: CDR1 SEHNR, CDR2 FQNEAQ (reference sequence). The CDR3 consists of 18 residues. For the CDR3, the DNA is TGTGCCAGCAGCTTAGCTACCCCAACCGATAAAAGCTCCTACGAGCAGTACGTC. This gives the protein CASSLATPTDKSSYEQYV.

V is TRBV5-6 and J is TRBJ2-7, with a weak D call TRBD1 (6 bases). V was pared by 5 bases and J by 1 base, with 19 bases between. The CDR3 has 16 residues. CDR1 and CDR2 (germline): SGHDT, YYEEEE. The CDR3 sequence: CASRLLGAGWSYEQYV. CDR3 nucleotides: TGTGCCAGCAGACTCTTGGGGGCTGGCTGGTCCTACGAGCAGTACGTC.

V gene TRBV30 combines with J gene TRBJ2-6; D is possibly TRBD1 (5 bases). This CDR3 spans 16 amino acids. V shed 0 bases and J shed 0 bases, with 9 bases lying between them. CDR1 and CDR2 (germline): GTSNPN, SVGIG (reference sequence). The DNA for the CDR3 is TGTGCCTGGAGTGTACAGGCGAGCTCTGGGGCCAACGTCCTGACTTTC. It codes for CAWSVQASSGANVLTF.